Sequencing of this T cell receptor (beta chain) was carried out in a study of control samples from healthy donors and cancer patients. This clone has only one observation. The germline gives CDR1 LNHDA, CDR2 SQIVND (reference sequence). V gave up 3 bases and J gave up 2 bases, with 11 bases separating them. The CDR3 length is 14 residues. Only in-frame clones appear in the TCRdb table, and some are missing; sequencing was by immunoSEQ multiplex PCR. The profile shows 150,000 to 200,000 clones, 85% to 95% of them singletons. The sequence derives from a man aged 30 to 39 in good health. The chain has TRBV19 and TRBJ2-7; D possibly matches TRBD1 or TRBD2 (5 bases each). The material sequenced was blood. Here the CDR3 reads CASSISGRAYEQYF. CDR3 DNA: TGTGCCAGTAGTATCTCGGGACGGGCCTACGAGCAGTACTTC.